The 6 T cell receptor beta chains given below trace back to one sample, sequenced in a study of cytomegalovirus exposure and HLA in healthy donors. A multiplex PCR was run with 60 Vbeta primers and 13 Jbeta primers. Some clones are missing from TCRdb's copy, which holds only in-frame ones; the method was immunoSEQ multiplex PCR. The sample includes 130,000 or so clones, roughly 70% of them seen just once. Sequences were obtained from PBMCs. These receptor sequences come from a woman between 40 and 55 years old in good health and CMV-seropositive.

The chain recombines TRBV10-3 with TRBJ2-7, with TRBD1 matching 8 bases. The CDR3 sequence is 14 residues long. Germline trimming cut 4 bases from V and 2 bases from J; bases unmatched to any gene: 4. Germline assignment: CDR1 ENHRY and CDR2 SYGVKD. The DNA of the CDR3 is TGTGCCATCAGTGGAGACAGGGGCCCCTACGAGCAGTACTTC. Amino acid sequence: CAISGDRGPYEQYF.

The chain recombines TRBV5-4 with TRBJ1-1; TRBD1 matches 11 bases. Germline V gene lookup returns CDR1 SGHNT and CDR2 YYREEE (reference sequence). There are 15 residues in the CDR3. The trim removed 4 bases at V and 3 bases at J, leaving 5 bases unmatched. CDR3 sequence (DNA): TGTGCCAGCAGCCGCCGGGACAGGGGGGACACTGAAGCTTTCTTT. It codes for CASSRRDRGDTEAFF.

The chain is built from TRBV5-1 and TRBJ2-7; maybe TRBD2 (7 bases). The V gene lost 6 bases and the J gene lost 3 bases, with 16 bases spanning the gap. CDR1 is SGHRS, CDR2 YFSETQ, per germline. CDR3 length: 14 amino acids. The CDR3 nucleotides read TGCGCCAGCAAGGGGGGGCGAGGGTTCTACGAGCAGTACTTC. Translated, it gives CASKGGRGFYEQYF.

This clone was seen only a few times. The chain recombines TRBV7-9 with TRBJ2-3, with a possible D match to TRBD2 (5 bases). CDR3 length: 14 residues. Germline assignment: CDR1 SEHNR and CDR2 FQNEAQ (reference sequence). The V end lost 1 base, the J end lost 4 bases, and 9 bases lay between the germline ends. For the CDR3, the DNA is TGTGCCAGCAGCTTAGTGGGAGAGGCAGATACGCAGTATTTT. As protein: CASSLVGEADTQYF. The full variable domain, its missing parts supplied by reference TRBV7-9 and TRBJ2-3, is DTGVSQNPRHKITKRGQNVTFRCDPISEHNRLYWYRQTLGQGPEFLTYFQNEAQLEKSRLLSDRFSAERPKGSFSTLEIQRTEQGDSAMYLCASSLVGEADTQYFGPGTRLTVL.

J is TRBJ2-7 and V is TRBV4-3; a possible D gene is TRBD2 (5 bases). This CDR3 spans 13 amino acids. Trimming shortened V by 0 bases and J by 4 bases, and 7 bases separated the two germline ends. Germline CDR1 is LGHNA and CDR2 is YSLEER. The CDR3: CASSQERGYEQYF. The CDR3 DNA sequence: TGCGCCAGCAGCCAAGAACGCGGGTACGAGCAGTACTTC.

The CDR3: CATRTGIVEKLFF. The CDR3 DNA is TGTGCCACGAGGACAGGAATCGTTGAAAAACTGTTTTTT. The chain carries TRBV6-5 and TRBJ1-4; 7 positions match TRBD1. V was pared by 10 bases and J by 7 bases, with 9 bases of the junction left unmatched. The germline CDR1 and CDR2 sequences are MNHEY and SVGAGI. The CDR3 runs 13 residues.